Sequencing of this T cell receptor beta chain was carried out in a study of regulatory T cells in long-lasting Graves disease. CDR3 regions were amplified by Arm-PCR using iRepertoire HTBI primers to build TCR beta libraries. TCRdb fed the multiplex PCR reads into MiXCR, producing one record per CDR3 protein. The table shows more than 300,000 distinct CDR3 sequences, with about 19% occurring only once. Study results and limitations: Favoring TRBV28, TRBJ1-2 and TRBJ2-5 was a feature seen in persistent disease. TCR diversity was lower in persistent than newly diagnosed Graves' disease.

To note about this clonotype: What it binds is not known.

Time point specified: persistent/refractory GD, antithyroid drugs over 5 years with positive TRAb. RNA extracted from PBMCs served as the sequencing template. Graves' disease diagnosis followed American Thyroid Association guidelines. The CDR3 is 17 residues long. Trimming took 0 bases from V and 2 from J; bases not matched to a gene: 7. Germline V gene lookup returns CDR1 MNHEY and CDR2 SVGAGI. The receptor was derived from a female donor with Graves disease. Here the sequenced sample was peripheral blood mononuclear cells (PBMCs), taken when the disease was refractory, from a patient treated with antithyroid drugs. The rearrangement uses TRBV6-5 and TRBJ1-5; 7 bases match TRBD1. CDR3 nucleotides: TGTGCCAGCAGTTACTCGCCCCTACAGGGGCGCAATCAGCCCCAGCATTTT. Its translation is CASSYSPLQGRNQPQHF.